The TCR beta chain described here comes from a study of blood T cell repertoires in COVID-19. Study context: The origin of the acute and convalescent COVID-19 samples was the United States, Italy and Spain. Sources were T cells, B-cell-depleted T cells, or PBMCs; the material itself was cDNA or gDNA.

Original handling: Amplified reference gene primers provided the basis for estimating nucleated cell counts. Here immunoSEQ multiplex PCR was the method, and the copy in TCRdb shows in-frame clones only, minus some. The D gene and trimming were derived from the DNA, and the V and J assignments and clone size from that table. The sample lists roughly 250,000 clones, just under 85% occurring once. From germline, CDR1 is SGHVS and CDR2 FNYEAQ. With 2 bases clipped from V and 4 bases from J, the junction kept 12 bases outside the gene matches. The CDR3 is made up of 18 amino acids. The V and J genes are TRBV7-6 and TRBJ1-4, with 8 positions matching TRBD1. The source material was peripheral blood. The receptor's source is a woman aged 55-70 years with active or convalescent COVID-19. The CDR3 nucleotides read TGTGCCAGCAGCTTAACAGGGGGTCTACTTGAGGGTAATGAAAAACTGTTTTTT. Translated, it gives CASSLTGGLLEGNEKLFF.